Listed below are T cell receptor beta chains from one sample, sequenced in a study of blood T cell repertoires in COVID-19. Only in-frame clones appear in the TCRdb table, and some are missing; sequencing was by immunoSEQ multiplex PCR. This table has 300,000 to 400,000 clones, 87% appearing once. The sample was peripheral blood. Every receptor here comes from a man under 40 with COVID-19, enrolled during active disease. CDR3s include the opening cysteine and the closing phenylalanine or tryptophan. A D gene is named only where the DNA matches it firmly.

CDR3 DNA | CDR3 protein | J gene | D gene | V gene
TGTGCCACAACTTCTGGACAGGGCAGATCTGGGGCCAACGTCCTGACTTTC | CATTSGQGRSGANVLTF | TRBJ2-6 | TRBD1 | TRBV28
TGTGCCAGCAGCTTGTGGGACAGGGACGCAACTAATGAAAAACTGTTTTTT | CASSLWDRDATNEKLFF | TRBJ1-4 | TRBD1 | TRBV5-4
TGTGCCAGCAGCTTAAGGCAGGGATGGTCACCCCTCCACTTT | CASSLRQGWSPLHF | TRBJ1-6 | . | TRBV7-3
TGTGCCAGCAGCTCCAACGGACAGGGGGTAGCTTTCTTT | CASSSNGQGVAFF | TRBJ1-1 | TRBD1 | TRBV7-9
TGTGCCAGCAGCCAAGAGGTAGCGGGGGGGGCCGGGGAGCTGTTTTTT | CASSQEVAGGAGELFF | TRBJ2-2 | TRBD2 | TRBV4-2
TGCGCCAGCAGCTTTGGAGGCTACGAGCAGTACTTC | CASSFGGYEQYF | TRBJ2-7 | . | TRBV5-1
TGTGCCACCAGCATCGGACAGAACACTGAAGCTTTCTTT | CATSIGQNTEAFF | TRBJ1-1 | . | TRBV15
TGTGCCAGCAGCCAAGATCTTTTGGCAGGGGTTAACTATGGCTACACCTTC | CASSQDLLAGVNYGYTF | TRBJ1-2 | . | TRBV4-2
TGTGCCAGCAGCTTAGCAGGAGGGACAGCTGATCAGCCCCAGCATTTT | CASSLAGGTADQPQHF | TRBJ1-5 | TRBD1 | TRBV7-2
TGTGCCAGCAGTGAAGTAGCGGGGGGGCTGATAGGTGAGACCCAGTACTTC | CASSEVAGGLIGETQYF | TRBJ2-5 | TRBD2 | TRBV2